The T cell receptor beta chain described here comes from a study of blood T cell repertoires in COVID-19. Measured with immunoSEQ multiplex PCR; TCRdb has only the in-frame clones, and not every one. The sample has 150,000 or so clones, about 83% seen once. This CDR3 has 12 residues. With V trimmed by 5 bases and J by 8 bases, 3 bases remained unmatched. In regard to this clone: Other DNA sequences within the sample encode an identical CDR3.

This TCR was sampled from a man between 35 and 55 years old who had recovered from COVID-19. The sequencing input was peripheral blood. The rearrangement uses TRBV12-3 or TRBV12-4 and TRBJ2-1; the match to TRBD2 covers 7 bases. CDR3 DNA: TGTGCCAGCAGTCTCGCGGGGGATGAGCAGTTCTTC. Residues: CASSLAGDEQFF.